A selection of T cell receptor beta chains follows, all from one sample in a study of human T cells and chemical hapten exposure. MiXCR was run by TCRdb on the RACE reads, yielding one entry per CDR3 protein. This table has 350,000 to 450,000 distinct CDR3 sequences, roughly 5.3% appearing once. Sequenced here: whole blood, sampled in connection with sensitization to the hapten diphenylcyclopropenone (DPC). The source of these receptors is a woman aged 45-59 years with alopecia areata. Some clones in this sample may be carry-over from other donors' samples. Both conserved end residues are part of each CDR3. Each record gives: D gene, V gene, J gene, clone size, CDR3 protein, CDR3 DNA. The D gene is left open where the match is weak. The size field is filled for only some rows; it gives once, few, many or a size class.

D: -
V: TRBV7-8
J: TRBJ1-1
size: many
CDR3: CASSLHRDPNTEAFF
DNA: TGTGCCAGCAGCCTACACAGGGACCCCAACACTGAAGCTTTCTTT

D: -
V: TRBV9
J: TRBJ2-6
size: -
CDR3: CASSVDGQSSGANVLTF
DNA: TGTGCCAGCAGCGTAGACGGACAAAGCTCTGGGGCCAACGTCCTGACTTTC

D: -
V: TRBV28
J: TRBJ2-7
size: many
CDR3: CASSLPAPQGKSEQYF
DNA: TGTGCCAGCAGTTTACCCGCCCCGCAGGGAAAGAGCGAGCAGTACTTC

D: TRBD1
V: TRBV10-3
J: TRBJ1-2
size: many
CDR3: CAISEQGEGGYTF
DNA: TGTGCCATCAGTGAACAGGGGGAAGGTGGCTACACCTTC

D: -
V: TRBV6-1
J: TRBJ2-1
size: many
CDR3: CASSHERTGNNEQFF
DNA: TGTGCCAGCAGTCACGAGAGAACAGGGAACAATGAGCAGTTCTTC

D: -
V: TRBV6-2/TRBV6-3
J: TRBJ1-1
size: few
CDR3: CASNDPYSLNTEAFF
DNA: TGTGCCAGCAACGACCCCTATTCCCTGAACACTGAAGCTTTCTTT

D: -
V: TRBV6-2/TRBV6-3
J: TRBJ2-5
size: many
CDR3: CASRTHLRGRRSETQYF
DNA: TGTGCCAGCAGAACCCATTTACGAGGGAGGAGATCAGAGACCCAGTACTTC

D: -
V: TRBV7-2
J: TRBJ2-2
size: many
CDR3: CASSSQGIGELFF
DNA: TGTGCCAGCAGCTCTCAGGGAATCGGGGAGCTGTTTTTT

D: -
V: TRBV7-6
J: TRBJ1-5
size: many
CDR3: CASSLGVGLGSNQPQHF
DNA: TGTGCCAGCAGCTTAGGGGTGGGCCTCGGGAGCAATCAGCCCCAGCATTTT

D: -
V: TRBV7-2
J: TRBJ2-5
size: few
CDR3: CASSATLAGLETQYF
DNA: TGTGCCAGCAGCGCGACGCTCGCGGGTCTGGAGACCCAGTACTTC

D: -
V: TRBV7-9
J: TRBJ1-1
size: many
CDR3: CASSLTPAAFF
DNA: TGTGCCAGCAGCTTGACCCCCGCAGCTTTCTTT

D: -
V: TRBV15
J: TRBJ2-7
size: many
CDR3: CATSSRQSGWDEQYF
DNA: TGTGCCACCAGCTCAAGACAGTCGGGCTGGGACGAGCAGTACTTC

D: -
V: TRBV6-5
J: TRBJ1-2
size: few
CDR3: CASSPGRDYGYTF
DNA: TGTGCCAGCAGCCCGGGACGGGACTATGGCTACACCTTC

D: -
V: TRBV15
J: TRBJ2-5
size: many
CDR3: CATSGVRPGETQYF
DNA: TGTGCCACCAGCGGCGTCAGACCGGGAGAGACCCAGTACTTC

D: TRBD1
V: TRBV18
J: TRBJ2-7
size: -
CDR3: CASSPRQGIENEQYF
DNA: TGTGCCAGCTCACCACGACAGGGGATTGAAAACGAGCAGTACTTC

D: -
V: TRBV9
J: TRBJ1-1
size: -
CDR3: CASSVAQGTTEAFF
DNA: TGTGCCAGCAGCGTAGCTCAGGGAACCACTGAAGCTTTCTTT

D: -
V: TRBV6-1
J: TRBJ2-3
size: many
CDR3: CASSEESDTQYF
DNA: TGTGCCAGCAGTGAAGAGTCAGATACGCAGTATTTT

D: -
V: TRBV29-1
J: TRBJ2-1
size: many
CDR3: CSVEDPGRRSYNEQFF
DNA: TGCAGCGTTGAAGATCCCGGGCGGAGGTCCTACAATGAGCAGTTCTTC

D: -
V: TRBV30
J: TRBJ1-1
size: -
CDR3: CAWSIGPTEAFF
DNA: TGTGCCTGGAGCATAGGACCTACTGAAGCTTTCTTT

D: TRBD2
V: TRBV4-3
J: TRBJ2-3
size: many
CDR3: CASSQGLADPDTQYF
DNA: TGCGCCAGCAGCCAGGGACTAGCGGACCCGGATACGCAGTATTTT

D: -
V: TRBV18
J: TRBJ2-2
size: many
CDR3: CASSFSGGELFF
DNA: TGTGCCAGCTCATTTAGCGGCGGGGAGCTGTTTTTT

D: -
V: TRBV27
J: TRBJ1-2
size: few
CDR3: CASSLSRTYGYTF
DNA: TGTGCCAGCAGTTTATCCAGGACCTATGGCTACACCTTC

D: -
V: TRBV29-1
J: TRBJ2-3
size: few
CDR3: CSGQGRRGTDTQYF
DNA: TGCAGCGGGCAGGGGAGAAGGGGCACAGATACGCAGTATTTT

D: TRBD2
V: TRBV6-4
J: TRBJ2-2
size: many
CDR3: CASSDFSSSGRPGELFF
DNA: TGTGCCAGCAGTGACTTCTCGTCTAGCGGGAGGCCCGGGGAGCTGTTTTTT

D: -
V: TRBV20-1
J: TRBJ1-5
size: -
CDR3: CSARSTGFGGNQPQHF
DNA: TGCAGTGCTAGATCTACAGGGTTTGGTGGCAATCAGCCCCAGCATTTT

D: -
V: TRBV4-3
J: TRBJ2-3
size: many
CDR3: CASSQGARGDTQYF
DNA: TGCGCCAGCAGCCAAGGGGCCCGCGGAGATACGCAGTATTTT

D: -
V: TRBV7-9
J: TRBJ1-6
size: many
CDR3: CASSLESRNSPLHF
DNA: TGTGCCAGCAGCTTAGAGTCCCGGAATTCACCCCTCCACTTT